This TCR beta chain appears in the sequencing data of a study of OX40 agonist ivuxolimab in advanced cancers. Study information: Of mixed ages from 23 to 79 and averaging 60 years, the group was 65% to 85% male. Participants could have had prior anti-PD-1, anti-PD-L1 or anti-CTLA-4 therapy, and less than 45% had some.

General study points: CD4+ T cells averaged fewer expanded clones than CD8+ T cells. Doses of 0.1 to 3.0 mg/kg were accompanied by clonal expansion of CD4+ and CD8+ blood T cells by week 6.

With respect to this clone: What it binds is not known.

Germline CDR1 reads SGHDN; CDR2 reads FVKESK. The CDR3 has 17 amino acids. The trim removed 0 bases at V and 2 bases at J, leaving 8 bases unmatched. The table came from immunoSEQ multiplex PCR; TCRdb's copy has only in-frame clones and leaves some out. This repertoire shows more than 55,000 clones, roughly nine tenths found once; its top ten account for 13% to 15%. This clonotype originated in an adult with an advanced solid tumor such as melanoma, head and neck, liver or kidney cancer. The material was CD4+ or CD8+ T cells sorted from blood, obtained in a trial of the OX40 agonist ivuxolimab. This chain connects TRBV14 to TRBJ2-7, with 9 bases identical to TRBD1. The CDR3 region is CASSQERGTGRPYEQYF. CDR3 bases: TGTGCCAGCAGCCAAGAGCGTGGGACAGGGCGACCCTACGAGCAGTACTTC.